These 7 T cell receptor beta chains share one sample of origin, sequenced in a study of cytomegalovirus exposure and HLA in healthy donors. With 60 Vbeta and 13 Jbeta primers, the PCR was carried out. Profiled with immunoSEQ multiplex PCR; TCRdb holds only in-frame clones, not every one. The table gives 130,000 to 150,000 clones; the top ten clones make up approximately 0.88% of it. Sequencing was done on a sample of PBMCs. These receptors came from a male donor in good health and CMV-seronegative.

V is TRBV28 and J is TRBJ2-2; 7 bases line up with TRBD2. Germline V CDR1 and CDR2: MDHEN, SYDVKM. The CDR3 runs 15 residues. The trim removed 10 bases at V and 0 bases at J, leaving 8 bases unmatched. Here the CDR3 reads CATSGGGTNTGELFF. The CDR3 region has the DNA TGTGCCACCTCGGGCGGGGGTACGAACACCGGGGAGCTGTTTTTT.

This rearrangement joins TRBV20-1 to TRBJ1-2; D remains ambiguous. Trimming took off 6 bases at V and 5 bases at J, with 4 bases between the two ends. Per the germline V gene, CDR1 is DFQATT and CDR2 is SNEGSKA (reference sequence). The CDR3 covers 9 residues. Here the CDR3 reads CSATYGYTF. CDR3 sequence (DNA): TGCAGTGCAACTTATGGCTACACCTTC.

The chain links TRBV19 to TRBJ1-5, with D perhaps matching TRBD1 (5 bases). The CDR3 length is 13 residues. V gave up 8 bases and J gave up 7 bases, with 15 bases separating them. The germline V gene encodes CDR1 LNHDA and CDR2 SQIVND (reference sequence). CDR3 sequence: CASERRGVQPQHF. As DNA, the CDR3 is TGTGCCAGTGAACGCCGGGGGGTGCAGCCCCAGCATTTT. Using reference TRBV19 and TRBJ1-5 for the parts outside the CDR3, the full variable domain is DGGITQSPKYLFRKEGQNVTLSCEQNLNHDAMYWYRQDPGQGLRLIYYSQIVNDFQKGDIAEGYSVSREKKESFPLTVTSAQKNPTAFYLCASERRGVQPQHFGDGTRLSIL.

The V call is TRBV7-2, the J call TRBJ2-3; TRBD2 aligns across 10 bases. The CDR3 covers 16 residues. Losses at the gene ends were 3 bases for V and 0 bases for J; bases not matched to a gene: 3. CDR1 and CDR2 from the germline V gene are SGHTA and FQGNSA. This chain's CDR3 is CASSFQRGGSTDTQYF. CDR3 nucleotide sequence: TGTGCCAGCAGCTTTCAGCGGGGGGGTAGCACAGATACGCAGTATTTT.

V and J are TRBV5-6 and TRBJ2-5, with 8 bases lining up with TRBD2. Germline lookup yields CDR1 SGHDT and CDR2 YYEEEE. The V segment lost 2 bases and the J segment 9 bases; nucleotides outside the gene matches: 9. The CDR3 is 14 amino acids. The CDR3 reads CASSFREPGRAQYF. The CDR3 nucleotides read TGTGCCAGCAGCTTCCGGGAGCCCGGGAGGGCCCAGTACTTC.

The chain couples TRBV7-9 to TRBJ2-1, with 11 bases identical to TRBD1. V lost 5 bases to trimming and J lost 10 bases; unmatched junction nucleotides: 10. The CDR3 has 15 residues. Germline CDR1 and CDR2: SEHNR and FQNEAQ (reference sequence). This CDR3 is CASSDQGQGAWEQFF. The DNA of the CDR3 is TGTGCCAGCAGCGACCAAGGACAGGGGGCTTGGGAGCAGTTCTTC.

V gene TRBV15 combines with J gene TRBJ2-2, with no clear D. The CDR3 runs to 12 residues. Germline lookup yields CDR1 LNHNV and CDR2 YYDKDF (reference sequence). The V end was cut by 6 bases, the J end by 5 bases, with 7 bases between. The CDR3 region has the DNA TGTGCCACCAGTTTCGAGACCGGGGAGCTGTTTTTT. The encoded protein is CATSFETGELFF.